What follows are 27 T cell receptor beta chains derived from one specimen sequenced in a study of CD4+ T cells in melanoma. The data were produced by immunoSEQ multiplex PCR, yet TCRdb's version contains in-frame clones alone and is incomplete. The sample yields 9,000 to 13,000 clones, 55% to 75% seen once. The sample consisted of cells from a culture (not recorded whether cultured in vitro). The receptors originated from a human donor with melanoma.

The chain carries TRBV19 and TRBJ2-5; D is uncertain. CDR1 and CDR2 from the germline V gene are LNHDA and SQIVND (reference sequence). V lost 1 base to trimming and J lost 1 base, with 7 bases between them. The CDR3 covers 14 residues. The CDR3 protein is CASSIGPTQETQYF. As DNA, the CDR3 is TGTGCCAGTAGTATAGGGCCGACCCAAGAGACCCAGTACTTC.

This clone was seen a few times. The chain uses TRBV2 and TRBJ1-1; D perhaps matches TRBD1 (5 bases). There are 14 residues in the CDR3. V was cut by 4 bases and J by 10 bases, with 19 bases left in between. Looked up from germline, CDR1 is SNHLY and CDR2 is FYNNEI. The CDR3 spells CASSARDTVFGAFF. CDR3 in DNA: TGTGCCAGCAGTGCCAGGGATACCGTATTTGGAGCTTTCTTT.

The CDR3, as DNA: TGTGCCAGCAAGGGACAGGGTGTGGGTCAGCCCCAGCATTTT. This translates into CASKGQGVGQPQHF. The rearrangement links TRBV6-1 to TRBJ1-5, with 9 bases aligning to TRBD1. Trimming cost V 7 bases and J 6 bases; bases outside gene matches: 7. Germline V gene lookup returns CDR1 MNHNS and CDR2 SASEGT. The CDR3 has 14 residues.

The V call is TRBV4-2, the J call TRBJ2-3; TRBD2 aligns across 8 bases. Germline values: CDR1 LGHNA, CDR2 YNFKEQ. The CDR3 length is 17 residues. Trimming removed 8 bases from V and 3 bases from J; junction bases left unmatched: 16. The CDR3 sequence is CASASRSGGRATDTQYF. DNA for the CDR3: TGTGCCAGCGCCAGCAGGAGCGGGGGACGTGCTACAGATACGCAGTATTTT.

The rearrangement uses TRBV30 and TRBJ1-2; D not certain. The ends were cut back, 5 bases at V and 8 bases at J, with 15 bases in the middle. The CDR3 has 12 residues. Looked up from germline, CDR1 is GTSNPN and CDR2 is SVGIG (reference sequence). The CDR3 sequence is CAWGPRTGGYTF. The CDR3 DNA is TGTGCCTGGGGCCCCCGGACGGGCGGCTACACCTTC. Full variable domain (rest looked up from reference TRBV30 and TRBJ1-2): SQTIHQWPATLVQPVGSPLSLECTVEGTSNPNLYWYRQAAGRGLQLLFYSVGIGQISSEVPQNLSASRPQDRQFILSSKKLLLSDSGFYLCAWGPRTGGYTFGSGTRLTVV.

V and J are TRBV30 and TRBJ2-1; TRBD2 aligns across 9 bases. The germline gives CDR1 GTSNPN, CDR2 SVGIG (reference sequence). The CDR3 sequence is 13 residues long. Trimming took 3 bases from V and 9 from J; bases not matched to a gene: 6. The CDR3: CAWRNSGGVEQFF. In nucleotides, the CDR3 is TGTGCCTGGAGAAATAGCGGGGGTGTTGAGCAGTTCTTC.

The chain joins TRBV18 to TRBJ2-5; D may be TRBD1 (6 bases). The CDR3 has 14 residues. Germline V lookup: CDR1 KGHSH, CDR2 LQKENI. V lost 4 bases, J lost 1 base, and 10 bases lay in between. CDR3 region: CASSRAGVQETQYF. CDR3 nucleotides: TGTGCCAGCTCACGGGCAGGGGTCCAAGAGACCCAGTACTTC.

V is TRBV7-7 and J is TRBJ1-1, with D unresolved. The V and J ends lost 5 bases and 8 bases respectively, with 9 bases between them. CDR3 length equals 11 residues. Germline V lookup: CDR1 SSHAT, CDR2 FNYEAQ (reference sequence). Here the CDR3 reads CASSEAGEAFF. As DNA, the CDR3 is TGTGCCAGCAGCGAAGCGGGCGAAGCTTTCTTT.

The genes are TRBV6-5 and TRBJ1-1; unclear D gene. Germline V gene lookup returns CDR1 MNHEY and CDR2 SVGAGI. Trimming removed 0 bases from V and 0 bases from J, with 2 bases in between. The CDR3 loop spans 13 amino acids. The CDR3 sequence is CASSYSMNTEAFF. The CDR3 nucleotides are TGTGCCAGCAGTTACTCAATGAACACTGAAGCTTTCTTT.

The chain couples TRBV18 to TRBJ2-2; TRBD1 matches 10 bases. The V gene end was trimmed by 0 bases and the J gene end by 3 bases; junction bases not matched to a gene: 4. CDR3 length: 17 amino acids. Germline V gene lookup returns CDR1 KGHSH and CDR2 LQKENI. In DNA, the CDR3 is TGTGCCAGCTCACCACCCGGGACAGGGGTTTACACCGGGGAGCTGTTTTTT. This sequence encodes CASSPPGTGVYTGELFF. The full variable domain, with the rest looked up from reference TRBV18 and TRBJ2-2, is NAGVMQNPRHLVRRRGQEARLRCSPMKGHSHVYWYRQLPEEGLKFMVYLQKENIIDESGMPKERFSAEFPKEGPSILRIQQVVRGDSAAYFCASSPPGTGVYTGELFFGEGSRLTVL.

The chain has TRBV9 and TRBJ2-3; D remains unclear. Germline V gene data show CDR1 as SGDLS and CDR2 as YYNGEE. Trimming stripped 0 bases from V and 1 base from J, with 6 bases between. The CDR3 covers 14 residues. Written as DNA, the CDR3 is TGTGCCAGCAGCGTAGGGGTAGGCACAGATACGCAGTATTTT. Translated: CASSVGVGTDTQYF. The full variable domain, in which reference TRBV9 and TRBJ2-3 provide the parts outside the CDR3, is DSGVTQTPKHLITATGQRVTLRCSPRSGDLSVYWYQQSLDQGLQFLIQYYNGEERAKGNILERFSAQQFPDLHSELNLSSLELGDSALYFCASSVGVGTDTQYFGPGTRLTVL.

This chain uses TRBV9 with TRBJ2-7; 8 nucleotides line up with TRBD2. Germline V gives CDR1 SGDLS, CDR2 YYNGEE. The CDR3 runs 15 residues. With V trimmed by 0 bases and J by 3 bases, 5 bases remained unmatched. The CDR3 protein is CASSVGRGGLYEQYF. CDR3 DNA: TGTGCCAGCAGCGTAGGACGGGGGGGCCTCTACGAGCAGTACTTC.

A few counts support this clone. The rearrangement links TRBV9 to TRBJ1-3; D is unresolved. Germline V gene sequence: CDR1 SGDLS, CDR2 YYNGEE. The V end was cut by 3 bases, the J end by 5 bases, with 3 bases between. This CDR3 is built from 11 residues. This chain's CDR3 is CASSARNTIYF. The DNA for the CDR3 is TGTGCCAGCAGCGCCCGAAACACCATATATTTT.

V and J are TRBV9 and TRBJ1-2; D gene uncertain. The V and J ends lost 6 bases and 5 bases respectively, with 8 bases between them. CDR3 length equals 11 residues. CDR1 is SGDLS, CDR2 YYNGEE, per germline. The CDR3 DNA reads TGTGCCAGCACGGGCGCTTATGGCTACACCTTC. This codes for CASTGAYGYTF.

This clone was seen only a few times. The rearrangement links TRBV18 to TRBJ1-1, with D unresolved. The CDR3 sequence is 15 residues long. Germline loops: CDR1 KGHSH, CDR2 LQKENI. Trimming stripped 3 bases from V and 3 bases from J, with 14 bases between. This CDR3 reads CASSPSSAGYTEAFF. In nucleotides, the CDR3 is TGTGCCAGCTCACCTAGTTCCGCGGGGTACACTGAAGCTTTCTTT.

This chain joins TRBV10-1 and TRBJ2-7; D possibly matches TRBD1 or TRBD2 (6 bases each). The CDR3 is 13 amino acids. Looked up from germline, CDR1 is WNHNN and CDR2 is SYGVQD (reference sequence). V lost 6 bases to trimming and J lost 7 bases, with 16 bases between them. The CDR3 region is CASSPGAPGEQYF. CDR3 sequence (DNA): TGCGCCAGCAGCCCGGGGGCGCCGGGAGAGCAGTACTTC.

The chain carries TRBV4-1 and TRBJ2-3, with D perhaps TRBD1 (6 bases). Germline V gene lookup returns CDR1 MGHRA and CDR2 YSYEKL. V lost 5 bases and J lost 2, with 17 bases in between. This CDR3 comprises 16 residues. The CDR3 region has the DNA TGCGCCAGCAGCTGGTTCCAGGGGAGTTCCACAGATACGCAGTATTTT. Translating gives CASSWFQGSSTDTQYF.

The gene calls are TRBV11-3 and TRBJ2-3, with TRBD1 identical over 7 bases. This CDR3 is 15 amino acids long. The germline gives CDR1 SGHNT, CDR2 YENEEA. J gave up 0 bases and V 4 bases, and 4 bases lay outside the gene matches. The DNA of the CDR3 is TGTGCCAGCAGCTCGGGACAGACTAGCACAGATACGCAGTATTTT. Protein sequence: CASSSGQTSTDTQYF.

This chain links TRBV7-9 with TRBJ2-1; unclear D gene. Trimming shortened V by 4 bases and J by 9 bases, and 16 bases separated the two germline ends. The CDR3 covers 14 residues. Germline CDR1 reads SEHNR; CDR2 reads FQNEAQ (reference sequence). CDR3 coding DNA: TGTGCCAGCAGCTCGTCCGGGCCGCGCGGTGAGCAGTTCTTC. Translation gives CASSSSGPRGEQFF.

In its sample, this clone was seen once. The genes are TRBV7-8 and TRBJ1-4; D is perhaps TRBD1 (5 bases). CDR1 and CDR2 (germline): SGHVS, FQNEAQ. This CDR3 contains 13 residues. V was shortened by 5 bases and J by 10 bases, with 14 bases between the two germline ends. The CDR3 DNA follows: TGTGCCAGCAGCGACGCCGGGGCCGGAAAACTGTTTTTT. Amino acids: CASSDAGAGKLFF.

The chain links TRBV5-6 to TRBJ2-1; D might be TRBD1 (6 bases). The germline V gene has CDR1 SGHDT and CDR2 YYEEEE. V was shortened by 0 bases and J by 7 bases, with 20 bases between the two germline ends. The CDR3 is 17 residues long. DNA of the CDR3: TGTGCCAGCAGCTTGGCCGGTGGGGGCCCCGCCCGGAATGAGCAGTTCTTC. The encoded protein is CASSLAGGGPARNEQFF.

The chain employs TRBV5-1 and TRBJ2-2; 8 bases are shared with TRBD1. Trimming at V came to 5 bases and at J to 6 bases, leaving 12 bases not matched to a gene. The V gene's germline CDR1 is SGHRS and CDR2 YFSETQ. The CDR3 is 16 residues long. The CDR3 reads CASSSTPGGLAGELFF. The DNA for the CDR3 is TGCGCCAGCAGTTCTACCCCAGGGGGCTTGGCCGGGGAGCTGTTTTTT. Looking up the rest from reference TRBV5-1 and TRBJ2-2 gives the full variable domain: KAGVTQTPRYLIKTRGQQVTLSCSPISGHRSVSWYQQTPGQGLQFLFEYFSETQRNKGNFPGRFSGRQFSNSRSEMNVSTLELGDSALYLCASSSTPGGLAGELFFGEGSRLTVL.

This clone has more than one count but fewer than ten. This chain links TRBV25-1 with TRBJ2-2; 10 bases match TRBD2. The V segment lost 1 base and the J segment 7 bases; nucleotides outside the gene matches: 6. Germline CDR1 and CDR2: MGHDK and SYGVNS. The CDR3 consists of 16 residues. CDR3 coding DNA: TGTGCCAGCAGTGAATTCCTAGCGGGGGCAGGCGGGGAGCTGTTTTTT. Translating it yields CASSEFLAGAGGELFF.

The chain couples TRBV6-1 to TRBJ2-7; 9 bases fit TRBD1. Germline V gene lookup returns CDR1 MNHNS and CDR2 SASEGT. The CDR3 is made up of 15 amino acids. The V segment lost 3 bases and the J segment 3 bases; nucleotides outside the gene matches: 6. CDR3 in amino acids: CASSDRGQGHYEQYF. Written as DNA, the CDR3 is TGTGCCAGCAGTGACCGGGGACAGGGTCACTACGAGCAGTACTTC.

The chain uses TRBV27 and TRBJ2-7; 10 bases agree with TRBD1. CDR1 is MNHEY, CDR2 SMNVEV, per germline (reference sequence). This CDR3 region has 14 residues. J was trimmed by 4 bases and V by 6 bases; bases with no gene match: 6. The DNA for the CDR3 is TGTGCCAGCAGAAGACAGGGGGCGTTGTACGAGCAGTACTTC. Protein: CASRRQGALYEQYF.

The chain employs TRBV18 and TRBJ2-7; D might be TRBD1 or TRBD2, each matching 6 bases. This CDR3 contains 15 residues. CDR1 and CDR2 (germline): KGHSH, LQKENI. V was clipped by 0 bases and J by 5 bases, with 14 bases between them. The CDR3 sequence is CASSPPGGPQDEQYF. For the CDR3, the DNA is TGTGCCAGCTCACCACCGGGGGGCCCCCAGGACGAGCAGTACTTC.

The chain combines TRBV6-6 with TRBJ1-1, with 7 bases matching TRBD1. The CDR3 totals 14 residues. CDR1 and CDR2 from the germline V gene are MNHNY and SVGAGI (reference sequence). The V and J ends lost 8 bases and 10 bases, in that order; junction bases with no gene match: 16. The CDR3 spells CASAAGTAGRGAFF. CDR3 in DNA: TGTGCCAGCGCTGCAGGGACAGCCGGTCGAGGAGCTTTCTTT.